A single sample gave rise to the 5 T cell receptor beta chains below, sequenced in a study of control samples from healthy donors and cancer patients. Measured with immunoSEQ multiplex PCR; TCRdb has only the in-frame clones, and not every one. There are around 250,000 clones in the sample; about four fifths occur only once, and about an eighth lies in the top ten. The sequencing sample was made of PBMCs. The receptor source for this set is a woman in her sixties with lung cancer.

This chain uses TRBV4-1 with TRBJ1-3; D not certain. Germline V gene lookup returns CDR1 MGHRA and CDR2 YSYEKL. Trimming left V 0 bases short and J 1 base short, with 7 bases between. This CDR3 region has 15 residues. Written as DNA, the CDR3 is TGCGCCAGCAGCCAAGATAGGACGTCTGGAAACACCATATATTTT. Translation gives CASSQDRTSGNTIYF.

This chain uses TRBV5-1 with TRBJ2-1; D not certain. The V and J ends lost 4 bases and 0 bases respectively, with 11 bases between them. Germline values: CDR1 SGHRS, CDR2 YFSETQ. The CDR3 loop spans 15 amino acids. CDR3 residues: CASSPSTRSYNEQFF. CDR3 in DNA: TGCGCCAGCAGCCCTTCAACTCGCTCCTACAATGAGCAGTTCTTC.

This chain joins TRBV4-1 and TRBJ2-1, with 8 bases aligning to TRBD2. This CDR3 is 16 amino acids long. The germline V gene has CDR1 MGHRA and CDR2 YSYEKL. V was pared by 3 bases and J by 9 bases, with 13 bases of the junction left unmatched. CDR3 residues: CASSHSMGLEIGEQFF. CDR3 sequence (DNA): TGCGCCAGCAGCCATAGTATGGGACTAGAAATCGGTGAGCAGTTCTTC.

The gene calls are TRBV4-1 and TRBJ2-7; D is uncertain. Germline-derived CDR1 and CDR2 are MGHRA and YSYEKL. This CDR3 comprises 13 residues. Trimming removed 3 bases from V and 3 bases from J, with 9 bases in between. The DNA of the CDR3 is TGCGCCAGCAGCCACCGAGACAACTACGAGCAGTACTTC. Protein sequence: CASSHRDNYEQYF.

The chain couples TRBV19 to TRBJ2-7; D is perhaps TRBD1 or TRBD2 (5 bases each). CDR1 LNHDA and CDR2 SQIVND come from the germline V gene (reference sequence). This CDR3 has 13 amino acids. Trimming shortened V by 3 bases and J by 1 base, and 7 bases separated the two germline ends. In nucleotides, the CDR3 is TGTGCCAGTAGTATGAGGGGTTCCTACGAGCAGTACTTC. Amino acid sequence: CASSMRGSYEQYF.